This entry lists 10 T cell receptor beta chains sequenced from one sample in a study of T cell clonality in common variable immunodeficiency. Some clones are missing from TCRdb's copy, which holds only in-frame ones; the method was immunoSEQ multiplex PCR. The sample contains under 60,000 clones, none of them singletons. Material: peripheral blood mononuclear cells. The receptors come from a person aged 18 to 75 in good health.

This clone was recorded many times. The missing CDR3 end, 3 residues past where the read stops, is filled in from the germline J gene. The genes are TRBV7-3 and TRBJ2-3; TRBD2 aligns across 10 bases. There are 15 residues in the CDR3. V was clipped by 5 bases and J by 2 bases; unmatched bases: 4. The V gene's germline CDR1 is SGHTA and CDR2 FQGTGA. CDR3 sequence: CASSLLAGPTDTQYF. Incomplete CDR3 DNA: TGTGCCAGCAGCCTACTAGCGGGGCCCACAGATACG.

This clone was seen many times. The read ends 3 residues shy of where the CDR3 ends; the end is completed using the germline J gene. This chain joins TRBV18 and TRBJ2-5; TRBD2 matches 7 bases. CDR1 and CDR2 (germline): KGHSH, LQKENI. Trimming removed 6 bases from V and 4 bases from J; junction bases left unmatched: 2. The CDR3 length is 12 residues. This CDR3 is CASSSGGETQYF. The sequenced part of the CDR3 DNA is TGTGCCAGCTCTTCGGGGGGAGAGACC.

At least ten counts were recorded for this clone. Germline and junction disagree at one end, which may indicate a read error. The read finishes 3 residues shy of the CDR3 end, and the germline J gene is used to complete it. The sample holds other DNA sequences that translate to the same CDR3. The genes are TRBV6-2 or TRBV6-3 and TRBJ2-2, with 8 bases that match TRBD1. This CDR3 spans 16 amino acids. The germline CDR1 and CDR2 sequences are MNHEY and SVGEGT. CDR3 sequence reads: CASRSDGTGHTGELFF. The CDR3 bases that were read are TGTGCTAGCAGATCGGACGGGACAGGTCACACCGGGGAG.

This clone was seen repeatedly, ten times or more. The sequenced fragment ends 3 residues before the CDR3 boundary, so the rest is inferred from the germline J gene. The V gene is TRBV6-2 or TRBV6-3, the J gene TRBJ1-2; 10 bases align to TRBD1. Looked up from germline, CDR1 is MNHEY and CDR2 is SVGEGT. The CDR3 contains 14 residues. Trimming took 7 bases from V and 3 from J; bases not matched to a gene: 5. CDR3 loop: CASTWTGGDYGYTF. The CDR3 bases that were read are TGTGCCAGCACTTGGACAGGGGGGGACTATGGC.

This clone was counted ten times or more. The read terminates 3 residues before the CDR3 end, so the remaining end is supplied by the germline J gene. This chain links TRBV19 with TRBJ2-3, with D maybe TRBD1 (6 bases). Trimming took off 3 bases at V and 1 base at J, with 14 bases between the two ends. The CDR3 is 16 amino acids. Per the germline V gene, CDR1 is LNHDA and CDR2 is SQIVND (reference sequence). The CDR3 sequence is CASSMEGPGGTDTQYF. CDR3 bases read: TGTGCCAGTAGTATGGAAGGTCCAGGGGGCACAGATACG.

This clone has a handful of counts. The CDR3 protein is CAWSLGDYNSPLHF. Partial CDR3 DNA: TGTGCCTGGAGTCTCGGGGATTATAATTCACCC. This chain uses TRBV30 with TRBJ1-6; D gene unclear. The missing CDR3 end, 3 residues past where the read stops, is filled in from the germline J gene. The CDR3 spans 14 residues. The V end lost 2 bases, the J end lost 4 bases, and 9 bases lay between the germline ends. The V gene's germline CDR1 is GTSNPN and CDR2 SVGIG (reference sequence).

This clone was observed many times. The DNA read from the CDR3 is TGCGCCAGCAGCCAAGGCGGAGCGGGAGTCACCGGGGAG. Its translation: CASSQGGAGVTGE. The whole CDR3 protein is CASSQGGAGVTGELFF. The rearrangement links TRBV4-1 to TRBJ2-2, with 8 bases aligning to TRBD2. The read terminates 3 residues ahead of where the CDR3 ends, so the germline J gene completes it. The CDR3 runs 16 residues. Per germline, CDR1 MGHRA and CDR2 YSYEKL. Losses at the gene ends were 1 base for V and 4 bases for J; bases not matched to a gene: 5.

For this clone: The CDR3 goes on 3 residues after the read ends, and that part is filled in from the germline J gene. This sequence joins TRBV7-9 and TRBJ2-2; a weak D match, TRBD1 (8 bases). CDR3 size: 15 residues. Germline V gene sequence: CDR1 SEHNR, CDR2 FQNEAQ (reference sequence). The sequenced part of the CDR3 DNA is TGTGCCAGCAGCCCCACAGGGGGGACTAATGAAAAG. Protein sequence: CASSPTGGTNEK. Given in full, the CDR3 is CASSPTGGTNEKLFF.

The table lists this clone with many counts. Read coverage stops 3 residues before the CDR3 terminus; the germline J gene supplies the remainder. This chain links TRBV19 with TRBJ1-1, with 7 bases fitting TRBD1. This CDR3 spans 13 amino acids. With 4 bases clipped from V and 4 bases from J, the junction kept 3 bases outside the gene matches. The germline V gene has CDR1 LNHDA and CDR2 SQIVND (reference sequence). CDR3 DNA (partial): TGTGCCAGTAGTACGGACAGGAGCACTGAA. Its protein product is CASSTDRSTE. The full CDR3 protein reads CASSTDRSTEAFF. The full variable domain, its missing parts supplied by reference TRBV19 and TRBJ1-1, is DGGITQSPKYLFRKEGQNVTLSCEQNLNHDAMYWYRQDPGQGLRLIYYSQIVNDFQKGDIAEGYSVSREKKESFPLTVTSAQKNPTAFYLCASSTDRSTEAFFGQGTRLTVV.

The table lists this clone with a few counts. The CDR3 end lies 3 residues beyond the end of the read and is filled in from the germline J gene. This sequence joins TRBV7-9 and TRBJ1-1; D call uncertain. The germline gives CDR1 SEHNR, CDR2 FQNEAQ (reference sequence). The CDR3 extends over 14 amino acids. V was shortened by 5 bases and J by 2 bases, with 12 bases between the two germline ends. The CDR3: CASSRAELNTEAFF. CDR3 DNA, as far as it was read: TGTGCCAGCAGCCGCGCCGAACTTAACACTGAA.